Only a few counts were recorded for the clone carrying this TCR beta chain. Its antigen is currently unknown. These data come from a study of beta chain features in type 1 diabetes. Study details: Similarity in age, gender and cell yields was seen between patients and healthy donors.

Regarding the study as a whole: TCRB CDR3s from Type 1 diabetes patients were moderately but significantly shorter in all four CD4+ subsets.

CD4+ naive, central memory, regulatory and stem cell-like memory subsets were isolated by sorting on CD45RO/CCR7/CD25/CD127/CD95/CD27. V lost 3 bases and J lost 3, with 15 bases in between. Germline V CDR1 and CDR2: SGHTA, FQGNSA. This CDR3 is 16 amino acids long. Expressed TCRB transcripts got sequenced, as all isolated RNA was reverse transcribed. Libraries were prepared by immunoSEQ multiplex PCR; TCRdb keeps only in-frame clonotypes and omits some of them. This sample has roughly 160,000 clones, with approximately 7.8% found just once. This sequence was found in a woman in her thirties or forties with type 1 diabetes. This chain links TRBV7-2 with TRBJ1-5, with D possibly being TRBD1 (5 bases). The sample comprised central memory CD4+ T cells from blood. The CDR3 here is CASSFSKGFSNQPQHF. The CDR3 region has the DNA TGTGCCAGCAGCTTTTCCAAGGGGTTTTCCAATCAGCCCCAGCATTTT.